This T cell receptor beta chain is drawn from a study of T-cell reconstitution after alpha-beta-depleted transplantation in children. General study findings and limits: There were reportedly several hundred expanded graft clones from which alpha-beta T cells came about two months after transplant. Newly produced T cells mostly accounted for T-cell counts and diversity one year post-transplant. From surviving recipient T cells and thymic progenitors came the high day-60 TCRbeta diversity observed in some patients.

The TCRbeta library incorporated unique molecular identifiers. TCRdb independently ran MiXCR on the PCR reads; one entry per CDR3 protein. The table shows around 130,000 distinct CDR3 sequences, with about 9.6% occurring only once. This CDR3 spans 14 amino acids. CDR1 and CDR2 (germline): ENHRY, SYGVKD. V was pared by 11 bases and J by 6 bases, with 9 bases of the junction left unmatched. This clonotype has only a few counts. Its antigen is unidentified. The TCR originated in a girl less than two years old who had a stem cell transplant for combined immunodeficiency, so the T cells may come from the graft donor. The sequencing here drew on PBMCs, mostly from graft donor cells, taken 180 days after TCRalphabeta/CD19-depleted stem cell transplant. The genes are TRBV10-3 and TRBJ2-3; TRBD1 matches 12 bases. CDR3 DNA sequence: TGTGCCTCGTCGGGACAGGGGGCATACGATACGCAGTATTTT. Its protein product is CASSGQGAYDTQYF.